What follows are 21 T cell receptor beta chains derived from one specimen sequenced in a study of T cells in Graves' hyperthyroidism and ophthalmopathy. Amplification targeted TCR beta CDR3 regions from RNA transcripts. The HTBI primer set was used in a first-round RT-PCR of the TCR CDR3. One entry per CDR3 protein, called by TCRdb with MiXCR from the multiplex PCR reads. The repertoire holds almost 350,000 distinct CDR3 sequences, with about a sixth as singletons. Material: blood. The source is a woman between 40 and 55 years old with Graves' ophthalmopathy.

This clonotype appeared a few times. A much larger clone lies one base from this, so it may be a read error. V and J are TRBV12-3 or TRBV12-4 and TRBJ2-7; 7 bases align to TRBD2. The V gene end was trimmed by 1 base and the J gene end by 10 bases; junction bases not matched to a gene: 13. This CDR3 spans 15 amino acids. CDR3 protein: CASSLGGGGLRGQYF. CDR3 nucleotides: TGTGCCAGCAGTTTAGGGGGGGGTGGCCTACGAGGACAGTACTTC.

This clonotype was seen ten or more times. This chain uses TRBV4-2 with TRBJ2-5, with 10 nucleotides matching TRBD2. Looked up from germline, CDR1 is LGHNA and CDR2 is YNFKEQ. This CDR3 has 18 residues. Unmatched junction bases numbered 8, after V lost 1 base and J lost 0 bases. The CDR3 loop is CASSQAPRTSGHQETQYF. The CDR3, as DNA: TGTGCCAGCAGCCAAGCTCCACGGACTAGCGGCCACCAAGAGACCCAGTACTTC.

The genes are TRBV6-1 and TRBJ2-5; unclear D gene. V shed 0 bases and J shed 2 bases, with 10 bases lying between them. This CDR3 has 15 amino acids. From germline, CDR1 is MNHNS and CDR2 SASEGT. The CDR3 DNA sequence: TGTGCCAGCAGTGAAGCGATGACTTTTCAAGAGACCCAGTACTTC. Translated: CASSEAMTFQETQYF.

This clonotype occurred many times. The chain joins TRBV7-7 to TRBJ1-1; 11 positions match TRBD1. The germline gives CDR1 SSHAT, CDR2 FNYEAQ (reference sequence). This CDR3 has 20 amino acids. Unmatched junction bases numbered 16, after V lost 1 base and J lost 3 bases. The CDR3 loop reads CASSLGTGGVRANGDTEAFF. CDR3 in DNA: TGTGCCAGCAGCTTAGGGACAGGGGGCGTAAGAGCAAACGGGGACACTGAAGCTTTCTTT.

The chain carries TRBV20-1 and TRBJ1-1; no clear D. This CDR3 comprises 15 residues. V lost 5 bases and J lost 0, with 16 bases in between. Germline V lookup: CDR1 DFQATT, CDR2 SNEGSKA (reference sequence). The CDR3 DNA follows: TGCAGTGCTGACTCGGGAGAAAATATGAACACTGAAGCTTTCTTT. Its protein is CSADSGENMNTEAFF.

The sample holds many counts of this clonotype. The chain combines TRBV6-2 or TRBV6-3 with TRBJ1-5, with a weak D call TRBD1 (6 bases). Trimming pared 6 bases from V and 7 bases from J, leaving 19 bases between. Germline CDR1 is MNHEY and CDR2 is SVGEGT. This CDR3 comprises 15 residues. The CDR3, as DNA: TGTGCCAGCAGAACCGGGACATCACCTGGGCAGCCCCAGCATTTT. This codes for CASRTGTSPGQPQHF.

This clonotype was seen repeatedly, ten times or more. The rearrangement joins TRBV28 to TRBJ1-2; no firm D call. The CDR3 sequence is 16 residues long. The V end lost 5 bases, the J end lost 0 bases, and 16 bases lay between the germline ends. Germline lookup yields CDR1 MDHEN and CDR2 SYDVKM. The DNA of the CDR3 is TGTGCCAGCAGTCCCCCCCTGCGGCTAGCTAACTATGGCTACACCTTC. It codes for CASSPPLRLANYGYTF.

Many counts were recorded for this clonotype. The gene calls are TRBV28 and TRBJ2-7; possibly TRBD2 for D (5 bases). Trimming pared 3 bases from V and 7 bases from J, leaving 10 bases between. Germline V gene sequence: CDR1 MDHEN, CDR2 SYDVKM. This CDR3 is 12 amino acids long. This CDR3 reads CASSFQAAEQYF. The CDR3 DNA reads as TGTGCCAGCAGTTTCCAAGCGGCGGAGCAGTACTTC.

Note on this clonotype: Sequence at one end of the junction differs from germline and may be a read error. The rearrangement uses TRBV11-2 and TRBJ2-7, with 7 bases that match TRBD1. This CDR3 region has 16 residues. From germline, CDR1 is SGHAT and CDR2 FQNNGV. Here the CDR3 DNA reads TGTGCCAGCAGCGTAGAAGTGGGACAGAAGTCCTACGAGCAGTACTTC. This sequence encodes CASSVEVGQKSYEQYF.

The chain employs TRBV11-2 and TRBJ2-7; 9 bases are shared with TRBD1. In germline, CDR1 is SGHAT, CDR2 FQNNGV. This CDR3 has 19 amino acids. Germline trimming cut 5 bases from V and 4 bases from J; bases unmatched to any gene: 21. CDR3 sequence: CASSDKNRTGEPIGYEQYF. In nucleotides, the CDR3 is TGTGCCAGCAGCGATAAGAATCGGACAGGGGAACCTATAGGGTACGAGCAGTACTTC.

In this sample, this clonotype turned up many times. This chain connects TRBV7-9 to TRBJ2-5, with 7 nucleotides matching TRBD1. CDR3 length: 15 residues. CDR1 and CDR2 (germline): SEHNR, FQNEAQ (reference sequence). With V trimmed by 7 bases and J by 2 bases, 10 bases remained unmatched. DNA of the CDR3: TGTGCCAGCACCAAGCCCCGGACAGGACAAGAGACCCAGTACTTC. Translated, it gives CASTKPRTGQETQYF. The entire variable domain, with the rest obtained from reference TRBV7-9 and TRBJ2-5, is as follows: DTGVSQNPRHKITKRGQNVTFRCDPISEHNRLYWYRQTLGQGPEFLTYFQNEAQLEKSRLLSDRFSAERPKGSFSTLEIQRTEQGDSAMYLCASTKPRTGQETQYFGPGTRLLVL.

In the case of this clonotype: Being one base from a much bigger clone, this may be a read error. The chain couples TRBV3-1 to TRBJ1-5; D is unresolved. The CDR3 has 15 residues. Germline V gives CDR1 LGHDT, CDR2 YNNKEL (reference sequence). The V and J ends lost 8 bases and 3 bases respectively, with 17 bases between them. In nucleotides, the CDR3 is TGTGCCAGCGGCCCCACCCCACGTAACAATCAGCCCCAGCATTTT. As protein: CASGPTPRNNQPQHF.

The V and J genes are TRBV30 and TRBJ2-7; possibly TRBD1 for D (6 bases). The germline CDR1 and CDR2 sequences are GTSNPN and SVGIG (reference sequence). V lost 3 bases to trimming and J lost 0 bases, with 9 bases between them. The CDR3 is 13 amino acids. The CDR3 region has the DNA TGTGCCTGGAGCCAGACAGGCTCCTACGAGCAGTACTTC. Encoded protein: CAWSQTGSYEQYF.

This clonotype was seen repeatedly, ten times or more. The genes are TRBV20-1 and TRBJ2-7, with a weak D call TRBD2 (5 bases). The CDR3 totals 14 residues. V lost 6 bases and J lost 1, with 16 bases in between. CDR1 is DFQATT, CDR2 SNEGSKA, per germline (reference sequence). The CDR3 loop reads CSAERGGLSYEQYF. CDR3 in DNA: TGCAGTGCCGAAAGAGGCGGGCTATCCTACGAGCAGTACTTC.

CDR3 in DNA: TGCAGTGCCTCGGGACTCTCACCCCTCCACTTT. Its translation: CSASGLSPLHF. The chain uses TRBV20-1 and TRBJ1-6; a weak D match, TRBD1 (5 bases). This CDR3 spans 11 amino acids. Germline CDR1 reads DFQATT; CDR2 reads SNEGSKA (reference sequence). V shed 6 bases and J shed 10 bases, with 10 bases lying between them.

At least ten counts were recorded for this clonotype. V usage is TRBV12-3 or TRBV12-4 and J usage is TRBJ1-1, with D possibly TRBD1 on 5 matching bases. CDR3 length: 14 residues. Trimming took off 8 bases at V and 3 bases at J, with 16 bases between the two ends. This CDR3 is CASSGQGWDTEAFF. The CDR3 DNA reads as TGTGCCAGCTCTGGGCAGGGCTGGGACACTGAAGCTTTCTTT.

This clonotype was counted many times. The J gene is TRBJ1-1, the V gene TRBV18, with no clear D. The CDR3 extends over 13 amino acids. Germline CDR1 and CDR2: KGHSH and LQKENI. Trimming removed 2 bases from V and 1 base from J, with 5 bases in between. CDR3 in DNA: TGTGCCAGCTCACCAACGGCGAACACTGAAGCTTTCTTT. This sequence encodes CASSPTANTEAFF.

This clonotype was detected ten times or more. J is TRBJ2-5 and V is TRBV6-1, with TRBD2 matching over 7 bases. Looked up from germline, CDR1 is MNHNS and CDR2 is SASEGT. V trimming: 3 bases; J trimming: 1 base; junction bases outside the gene matches: 2. There are 14 residues in the CDR3. The CDR3: CASSDTSVQETQYF. In DNA, the CDR3 is TGTGCCAGCAGTGACACTAGCGTCCAAGAGACCCAGTACTTC.

V usage is TRBV6-1 and J usage is TRBJ1-2, with D tentatively TRBD1 (6 bases). Deletions cut 7 bases from V and 4 bases from J, with 16 bases between. The CDR3 consists of 14 residues. Germline loops: CDR1 MNHNS, CDR2 SASEGT. CDR3 coding DNA: TGTGCCAGCAACCTCTATAGGGGGGGCTATGGCTACACCTTC. It codes for CASNLYRGGYGYTF.

This clonotype has a count of ten or more. The V call is TRBV28, the J call TRBJ1-1; D unclear. In germline, CDR1 is MDHEN, CDR2 SYDVKM. This CDR3 region has 13 residues. V shed 3 bases and J shed 2 bases, with 7 bases lying between them. The CDR3 sequence: CASSFRENTEAFF. The CDR3, as DNA: TGTGCCAGCAGTTTTCGGGAAAACACTGAAGCTTTCTTT.

This clonotype was observed at least ten times. CDR3 protein: CASSALINTEAFF. The CDR3 DNA follows: TGTGCCAGCAGTGCACTGATAAACACTGAAGCTTTCTTT. This chain links TRBV6-1 with TRBJ1-1; no clear D. The V gene's germline CDR1 is MNHNS and CDR2 SASEGT. The CDR3 runs to 13 residues. Trimming removed 4 bases at V and 2 bases at J, with 8 bases between.